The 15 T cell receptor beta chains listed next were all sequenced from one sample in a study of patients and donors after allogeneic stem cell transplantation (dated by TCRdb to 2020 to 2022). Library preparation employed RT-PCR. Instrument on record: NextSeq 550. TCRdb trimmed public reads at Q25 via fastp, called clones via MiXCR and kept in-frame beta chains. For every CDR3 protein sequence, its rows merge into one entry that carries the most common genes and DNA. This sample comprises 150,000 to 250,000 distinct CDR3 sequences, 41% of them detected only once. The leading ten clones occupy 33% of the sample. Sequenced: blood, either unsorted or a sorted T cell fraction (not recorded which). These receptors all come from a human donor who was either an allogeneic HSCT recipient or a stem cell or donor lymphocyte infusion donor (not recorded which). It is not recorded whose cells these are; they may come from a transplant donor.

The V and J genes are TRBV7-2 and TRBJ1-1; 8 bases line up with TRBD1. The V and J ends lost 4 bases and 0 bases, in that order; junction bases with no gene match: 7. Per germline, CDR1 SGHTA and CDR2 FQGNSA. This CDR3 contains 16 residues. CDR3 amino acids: CASSSSVTGVNTEAFF. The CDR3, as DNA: TGTGCCAGCAGCTCGTCTGTGACAGGGGTGAACACTGAAGCTTTCTTT. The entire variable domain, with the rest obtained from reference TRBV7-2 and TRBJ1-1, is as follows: GAGVSQSPSNKVTEKGKDVELRCDPISGHTALYWYRQSLGQGLEFLIYFQGNSAPDKSGLPSDRFSAERTGGSVSTLTIQRTQQEDSAVYLCASSSSVTGVNTEAFFGQGTRLTVV.

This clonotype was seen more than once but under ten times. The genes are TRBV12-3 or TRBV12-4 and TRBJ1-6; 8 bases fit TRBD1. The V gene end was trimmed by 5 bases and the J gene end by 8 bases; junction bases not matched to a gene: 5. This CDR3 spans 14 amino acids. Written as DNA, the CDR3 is TGTGCCAGCAGTCCAGGACAGGGATATTCACCCCTCCACTTT. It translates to CASSPGQGYSPLHF.

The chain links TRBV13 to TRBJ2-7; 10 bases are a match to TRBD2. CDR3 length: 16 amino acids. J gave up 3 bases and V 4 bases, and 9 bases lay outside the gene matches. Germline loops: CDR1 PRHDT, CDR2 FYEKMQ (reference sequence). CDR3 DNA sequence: TGTGCCAGCAGCTCCCCAGGGACTAGCGCAAACTACGAGCAGTACTTC. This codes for CASSSPGTSANYEQYF.

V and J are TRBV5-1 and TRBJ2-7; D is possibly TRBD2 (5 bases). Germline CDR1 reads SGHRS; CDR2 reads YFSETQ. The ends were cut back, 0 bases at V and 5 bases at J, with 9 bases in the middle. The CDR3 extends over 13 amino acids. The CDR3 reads CASSLVLDNEQYF. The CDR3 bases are TGCGCCAGCAGCTTGGTACTAGACAACGAGCAGTACTTC.

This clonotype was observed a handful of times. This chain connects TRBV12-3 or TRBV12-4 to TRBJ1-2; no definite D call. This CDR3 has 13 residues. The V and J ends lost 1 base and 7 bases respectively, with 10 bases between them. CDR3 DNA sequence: TGTGCCAGCAGTTTAGAGGAGGGTCCTGGCTACACCTTC. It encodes CASSLEEGPGYTF.

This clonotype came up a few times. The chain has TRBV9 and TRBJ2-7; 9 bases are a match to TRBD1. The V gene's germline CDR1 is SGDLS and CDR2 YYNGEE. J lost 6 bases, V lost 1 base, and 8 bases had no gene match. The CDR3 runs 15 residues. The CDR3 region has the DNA TGTGCCAGCAGCGTAAAACAGGGGGCGCTTACCGAGCAGTACTTC. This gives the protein CASSVKQGALTEQYF.

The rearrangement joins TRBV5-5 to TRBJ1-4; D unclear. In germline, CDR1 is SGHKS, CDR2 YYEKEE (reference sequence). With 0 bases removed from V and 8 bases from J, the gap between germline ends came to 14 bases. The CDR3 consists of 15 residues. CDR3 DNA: TGTGCCAGCAGCTTGGTGAGACCCTCCGAGGAAAAACTGTTTTTT. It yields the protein CASSLVRPSEEKLFF.

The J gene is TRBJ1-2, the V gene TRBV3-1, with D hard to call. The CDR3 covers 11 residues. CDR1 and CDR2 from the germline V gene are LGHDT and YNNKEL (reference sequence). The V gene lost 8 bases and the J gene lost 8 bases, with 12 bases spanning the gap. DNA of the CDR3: TGTGCCAGCGGGTCAGTTAACGGCTACACCTTC. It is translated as CASGSVNGYTF.

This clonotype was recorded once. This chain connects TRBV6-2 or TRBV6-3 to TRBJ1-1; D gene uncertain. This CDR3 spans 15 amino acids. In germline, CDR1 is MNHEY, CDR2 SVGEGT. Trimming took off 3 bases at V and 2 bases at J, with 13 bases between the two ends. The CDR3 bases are TGTGCCAGCAGTTATAATCCAGTAATCAACACTGAAGCTTTCTTT. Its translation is CASSYNPVINTEAFF.

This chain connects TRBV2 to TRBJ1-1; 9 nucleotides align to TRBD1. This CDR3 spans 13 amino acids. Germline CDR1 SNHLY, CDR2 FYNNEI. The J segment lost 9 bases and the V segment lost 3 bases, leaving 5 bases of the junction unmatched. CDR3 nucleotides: TGTGCCAGCAGTGATGGACAGGGGATCCAAGCTTTCTTT. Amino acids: CASSDGQGIQAFF.

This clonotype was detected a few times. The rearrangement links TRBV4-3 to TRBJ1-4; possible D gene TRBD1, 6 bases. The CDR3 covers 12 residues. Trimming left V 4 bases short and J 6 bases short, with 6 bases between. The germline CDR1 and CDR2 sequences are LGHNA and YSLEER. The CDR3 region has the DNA TGCGCCAGCAGCCCAGGGGATGAAAAACTGTTTTTT. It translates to CASSPGDEKLFF.

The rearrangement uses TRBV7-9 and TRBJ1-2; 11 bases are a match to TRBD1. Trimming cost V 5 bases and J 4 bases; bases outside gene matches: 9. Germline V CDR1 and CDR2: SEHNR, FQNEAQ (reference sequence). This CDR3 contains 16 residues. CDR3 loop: CASSPRDRGYGYGYTF. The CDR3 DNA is TGTGCCAGCAGCCCTCGGGACAGGGGGTATGGCTATGGCTACACCTTC.

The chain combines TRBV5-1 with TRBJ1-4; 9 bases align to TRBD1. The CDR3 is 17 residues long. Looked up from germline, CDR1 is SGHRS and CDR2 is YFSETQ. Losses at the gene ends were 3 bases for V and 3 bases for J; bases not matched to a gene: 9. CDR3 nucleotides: TGCGCCAGCAGCTCAATCGGACAGGGGAGCCCTAATGAAAAACTGTTTTTT. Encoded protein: CASSSIGQGSPNEKLFF.

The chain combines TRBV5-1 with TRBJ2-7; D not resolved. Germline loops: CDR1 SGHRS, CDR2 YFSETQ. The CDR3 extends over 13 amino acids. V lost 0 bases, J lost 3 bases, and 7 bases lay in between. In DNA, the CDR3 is TGCGCCAGCAGCTTGGAATGGGGCTACGAGCAGTACTTC. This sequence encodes CASSLEWGYEQYF.

The CDR3 DNA is TGTGCCAGTAGTATGCTCCCACTCAGGTCGGACGGGCAGCCCCAGCATTTT. Encoded protein: CASSMLPLRSDGQPQHF. The chain uses TRBV19 and TRBJ1-5; D remains unclear. In germline, CDR1 is LNHDA, CDR2 SQIVND (reference sequence). The CDR3 loop spans 17 amino acids. V gave up 3 bases and J gave up 7 bases, with 22 bases separating them.